This T cell receptor (beta chain) emerged from a study of blood T cell repertoires in COVID-19 (dated by TCRdb to the early 2020s). Context from the whole study: The collaborator samples originated in the United States, Italy and Spain and spanned the acute and convalescent phases of COVID-19. The material from the prospective study consisted of cDNA or gDNA derived from T cells, B-cell-depleted T cells, or PBMCs. Deeply sampled blood TCRbeta repertoires from subjects exposed to, actively infected with, or recovered from COVID-19 were included in the dataset. The repertoires were made available in a free public database intended to serve as a resource for research on the immune response to SARS-CoV-2. The samples were drawn from two sources: the first 160 participants of the ongoing ImmuneRACE study, and 950 to 1,500 subjects contributed by 6 global collaborators. A de-identified subject ID, COVID-19 status, age in years and sex were almost always included in the sample metadata. Where available, HLA class I and class II types were taken from metadata supplied by the sample provider and were not determined by assay-based typing. Beyond this particular receptor, the publication reports: Clinical and demographic metadata were provided uncurated, with the amount varying by source and participant.

A note on this clone: Its antigen remains unidentified. One base away there is no much larger clone; base qualities are not given.

In Seattle, one collaborating source enrolled patients while the infection was active and tracked those patients longitudinally over the course of disease. Whole blood was collected in K2EDTA tubes by collaborating institutions according to the institutions' own protocols. For TCRbeta analysis, collaborator samples were shipped as frozen whole blood, as isolated PBMCs, or as DNA extracted from either sample type. TCRbeta CDR3 regions were amplified from genomic DNA using the immunoSEQ Assay, a bias-controlled multiplex PCR. The original methods were these. Within the assay, amplification of reference gene primers was used to estimate how many nucleated cells each sample contained. To quantify the absolute abundance of each unique TCRbeta CDR3 rearrangement, sequence reads were collapsed and filtered. For each sample, productive Simpson clonality was calculated as the square root of Simpson's diversity index across productive rearrangements. Sourced from immuneACCESS, this table was stored by TCRdb with only in-frame sequences that have V and J called. A share of the clones is absent; for the studies checked, an unresolved V gene accounts for under half, and the remainder has no known explanation. The V and J calls and the clone size are those of that table, but D and trimming were determined from the DNA. The sample table contains about 96,000 clones; only one count was recorded for approximately 90% of them. Jointly, the top ten make up more than 3.5% of the sample.

V ends up 1 base short and J 5 bases short, with an unmatched junction base count of 6. Looking up the germline V gene yields CDR1 SGHRS and CDR2 YFSETQ. The CDR3 starts with the cysteine, ends with the phenylalanine, and has 16 residues. Solely the CDR3 DNA is kept, with 48 bases framed from the first base. The sequenced sample was peripheral blood. This sequence was found in a human donor with COVID-19, enrolled during active disease. The donor label of this sample is uncertain. Here the chain combines TRBV5-1 and TRBJ2-1, and TRBD2 aligns with 10 junction nucleotides. The CDR3 has the sequence CASSLSGGVSNNEQFF. The DNA sequence is TGCGCCAGCAGCTTGAGCGGGGGGGTGTCAAACAATGAGCAGTTCTTC. With the portions outside the CDR3 filled from the reference TRBV5-1 and TRBJ2-1 genes, the complete variable region becomes KAGVTQTPRYLIKTRGQQVTLSCSPISGHRSVSWYQQTPGQGLQFLFEYFSETQRNKGNFPGRFSGRQFSNSRSEMNVSTLELGDSALYLCASSLSGGVSNNEQFFGPGTRLTVL.